This record covers a single T cell receptor beta chain. The antigen remains undetermined. This entry comes from a study of OX40 agonist ivuxolimab in advanced cancers. Whole-study context: Dose-escalation cases comprised hepatocellular carcinoma, melanoma, renal cell or head and neck cancer. From about 23 to 85 years was the age range, with a mean of approximately 58 years, and around 83% were male.

This CDR3 is built from 13 residues. V lost 0 bases to trimming and J lost 3 bases, with 4 bases between them. Per the germline V gene, CDR1 is SGHRS and CDR2 is YFSETQ. Study-level findings and limits: Both blood CD4+ and CD8+ T cells showed clonal growth by week 6 at 0.1 to 3.0 mg/kg.

The table came from immunoSEQ multiplex PCR; TCRdb's copy has only in-frame clones and leaves some out. Found here are more than 50,000 clones, 89% of them singletons; the top ten hold 9.5% to 15%. The TCR sequence derives from an adult with an advanced solid tumor such as melanoma, head and neck, liver or kidney cancer. The chain links TRBV5-1 to TRBJ2-1; D gene ambiguous. The sample here was CD4+ or CD8+ T cells sorted from blood, taken in a trial of the OX40 agonist ivuxolimab. Written as DNA, the CDR3 is TGCGCCAGCAGCTTGGTCGACTACAATGAGCAGTTCTTC. Protein product: CASSLVDYNEQFF.